This entry lists 25 T cell receptor beta chains sequenced from one sample in a study of cytomegalovirus exposure and HLA in healthy donors. The PCR had 60 Vbeta and 13 Jbeta primers. Method: immunoSEQ multiplex PCR; TCRdb's copy keeps in-frame clones and lacks some. The table lists under 200,000 clones, about 80% of them singletons. The sample was PBMCs. These TCRs come from a woman between 35 and 50 years old in good health and CMV-seronegative.

Worth noting for this clone: The germline gene is not matched at one end of the junction; a read error may be the cause. The V and J genes are TRBV5-1 and TRBJ1-1; no reliable D call. CDR1 and CDR2 (germline): SGHRS, YFSETQ. This CDR3 has 14 residues. The CDR3 sequence: CAGSLASTVTEAFF. CDR3 bases: TGCGCCGGCAGCTTGGCCTCTACAGTCACTGAAGCTTTCTTT.

The V gene is TRBV7-8, the J gene TRBJ2-5, with TRBD2 matching over 8 bases. The CDR3 totals 17 residues. The germline CDR1 and CDR2 sequences are SGHVS and FQNEAQ. V lost 4 bases to trimming and J lost 2 bases; unmatched junction nucleotides: 12. The CDR3 spells CASSYRPGGPRQETQYF. In nucleotides, the CDR3 is TGTGCCAGCAGCTACCGACCGGGAGGGCCGCGGCAAGAGACCCAGTACTTC.

The rearrangement joins TRBV5-4 to TRBJ1-6, with D unclear. The V gene's germline CDR1 is SGHNT and CDR2 YYREEE (reference sequence). Trimming stripped 0 bases from V and 9 bases from J, with 10 bases between. CDR3 size: 14 residues. The CDR3 region is CASSLEVPGSPLHF. The CDR3, as DNA: TGTGCCAGCAGCTTGGAAGTTCCGGGTTCACCCCTCCACTTT.

The V and J genes are TRBV30 and TRBJ1-1; the match to TRBD1 covers 11 bases. Trimming removed 0 bases from V and 4 bases from J; junction bases left unmatched: 10. The CDR3 length is 17 residues. The germline V gene encodes CDR1 GTSNPN and CDR2 SVGIG (reference sequence). In DNA, the CDR3 is TGTGCCTGGAGTGTACGTCGGACAGGGGGCTTGAGCACTGAAGCTTTCTTT. It codes for CAWSVRRTGGLSTEAFF.

The table lists this clone with a few counts. The chain couples TRBV20-1 to TRBJ2-3, with D tentatively TRBD2 (5 bases). CDR3 length: 11 residues. The V and J ends lost 6 bases and 3 bases respectively, with 7 bases between them. Germline loops: CDR1 DFQATT, CDR2 SNEGSKA (reference sequence). CDR3 region: CSAGETDTQYF. CDR3 coding DNA: TGCAGTGCCGGGGAGACAGATACGCAGTATTTT.

The V and J genes are TRBV5-1 and TRBJ2-5; no firm D call. This CDR3 spans 14 amino acids. V was pared by 2 bases and J by 5 bases, with 13 bases between. CDR1 and CDR2 (germline): SGHRS, YFSETQ. The CDR3 loop is CASSLGGLFETQYF. As DNA, the CDR3 is TGCGCCAGCAGCTTAGGCGGCCTTTTTGAGACCCAGTACTTC. The full variable domain, with the rest looked up from reference TRBV5-1 and TRBJ2-5, is KAGVTQTPRYLIKTRGQQVTLSCSPISGHRSVSWYQQTPGQGLQFLFEYFSETQRNKGNFPGRFSGRQFSNSRSEMNVSTLELGDSALYLCASSLGGLFETQYFGPGTRLLVL.

This chain links TRBV11-2 with TRBJ2-7, with D possibly being TRBD2 (5 bases). V was clipped by 5 bases and J by 0 bases, with 17 bases between them. Germline values: CDR1 SGHAT, CDR2 FQNNGV. The CDR3 sequence is 16 residues long. In nucleotides, the CDR3 is TGTGCCAGCAGCCCCCTCGGGCGGGTCTACTCCTACGAGCAGTACTTC. Translation: CASSPLGRVYSYEQYF.

This chain uses TRBV5-1 with TRBJ2-5; TRBD1 agrees at 9 bases. Trimming at V came to 4 bases and at J to 7 bases, leaving 5 bases not matched to a gene. The CDR3 is 13 amino acids. Germline V CDR1 and CDR2: SGHRS, YFSETQ. The CDR3 protein is CASSVMTGGTQYF. For the CDR3, the DNA is TGCGCCAGCAGCGTCATGACAGGGGGGACCCAGTACTTC.

The CDR3 DNA follows: TGTGCCAGTAGGGTACAGGGGACTCGGGAAAAACTGTTTTTT. As protein: CASRVQGTREKLFF. The chain couples TRBV19 to TRBJ1-4; 7 positions agree with TRBD1. Losses at the gene ends were 6 bases for V and 8 bases for J; bases not matched to a gene: 9. Germline CDR1 reads LNHDA; CDR2 reads SQIVND (reference sequence). This CDR3 has 14 residues.

The gene calls are TRBV9 and TRBJ2-3; TRBD2 aligns across 9 bases. The CDR3 is 15 residues long. The germline V gene has CDR1 SGDLS and CDR2 YYNGEE. After removal of 3 bases from V and 0 bases from J, the junction contained 2 bases not matched to a gene. CDR3 residues: CASSDSGGSTDTQYF. In DNA, the CDR3 is TGTGCCAGCAGCGATAGCGGGGGAAGCACAGATACGCAGTATTTT.

J is TRBJ1-1 and V is TRBV12-2; TRBD1, the table's D call, was not compared with the DNA. TRBV12-2 is designated a pseudogene. The CDR3 is 16 residues long. The CDR3 nucleotides read TGTGCAAGTCGCATGAGACAGCTCAGAATGAACACTGAAGCTTTCTTT. Protein product: CASRMRQLRMNTEAFF.

The chain uses TRBV18 and TRBJ1-2; TRBD1 matches at 7 bases. J lost 6 bases, V lost 2 bases, and 12 bases had no gene match. Germline assignment: CDR1 KGHSH and CDR2 LQKENI. The CDR3 contains 16 residues. The CDR3 is CASSPDTGDFKNGYTF. For the CDR3, the DNA is TGTGCCAGCTCACCAGACACAGGGGACTTTAAAAATGGCTACACCTTC.

This rearrangement joins TRBV6-1 to TRBJ2-1, with TRBD1 as a possible D gene (5 bases). Germline V gene sequence: CDR1 MNHNS, CDR2 SASEGT. The CDR3 is 15 amino acids. Deletions cut 3 bases from V and 6 bases from J, with 15 bases between. The CDR3 nucleotides are TGTGCCAGCAGTGACAGCAGGGCCCGGGCCAATGAGCAGTTCTTC. This translates into CASSDSRARANEQFF.

Only one count was recorded for this clone. The chain combines TRBV7-2 with TRBJ1-3; tentative D call: TRBD1 (5 bases). Trimming left V 6 bases short and J 4 bases short, with 16 bases between. This CDR3 has 15 residues. CDR1 and CDR2 from the germline V gene are SGHTA and FQGNSA. The DNA of the CDR3 is TGTGCCAGCAGTAAAAATGTCGGGGGGGGAAACACCATATATTTT. It encodes CASSKNVGGGNTIYF.

The chain recombines TRBV6-6 with TRBJ2-5; 9 bases fit TRBD2. The trim removed 6 bases at V and 2 bases at J, leaving 1 base unmatched. Germline CDR1 is MNHNY and CDR2 is SVGAGI (reference sequence). The CDR3 extends over 13 amino acids. CDR3 coding DNA: TGTGCCAGCAGGACTAGCGGTCAAGAGACCCAGTACTTC. It is translated as CASRTSGQETQYF.

The chain carries TRBV10-3 and TRBJ2-7; 14 bases are a match to TRBD2. The CDR3 sequence is 19 residues long. Germline CDR1 is ENHRY and CDR2 is SYGVKD. The ends lost 3 bases at V and 3 bases at J; junction bases unmatched: 13. As DNA, the CDR3 is TGTGCCATCAGTGAAAGACTAGCGGGGGGGCCCGGGACTTTCTACGAGCAGTACTTC. This encodes CAISERLAGGPGTFYEQYF.

The V gene is TRBV6-1, the J gene TRBJ1-2, with a weak D call TRBD1 (6 bases). V was clipped by 2 bases and J by 2 bases, with 24 bases between them. This CDR3 is 19 amino acids long. Per germline, CDR1 MNHNS and CDR2 SASEGT. The DNA of the CDR3 is TGTGCCAGCAGTGAAAACCCCGGGAACGGACAGATCCTCAACTATGGCTACACCTTC. It is translated as CASSENPGNGQILNYGYTF.

This clone was recorded once. The J gene is TRBJ2-5, the V gene TRBV27; 15 nucleotides line up with TRBD2. The CDR3 runs 16 residues. V dropped 6 bases and J dropped 7; count of bases not matched to a gene: 9. Germline V gives CDR1 MNHEY, CDR2 SMNVEV (reference sequence). The DNA for the CDR3 is TGTGCCAGCAGCCACGGACTAGCGGGGGGGCCGGCGACCCAGTACTTC. This codes for CASSHGLAGGPATQYF.

This clone was counted a single time. The V and J genes are TRBV9 and TRBJ2-5, with TRBD2 matching over 7 bases. V was clipped by 4 bases and J by 4 bases; unmatched bases: 13. The CDR3 has 16 amino acids. Germline loops: CDR1 SGDLS, CDR2 YYNGEE. CDR3 sequence (DNA): TGTGCCAGCAGCCCCCCTGGGTCCCCGGGAGGAGAGACCCAGTACTTC. Translation gives CASSPPGSPGGETQYF.

Here the CDR3 reads CASSLVGTVNQPQHF. CDR3 coding DNA: TGTGCCAGCAGCTTAGTCGGGACAGTAAATCAGCCCCAGCATTTT. This chain links TRBV7-8 with TRBJ1-5; 7 nucleotides agree with TRBD1. The CDR3 covers 15 residues. V was pared by 1 base and J by 4 bases, with 4 bases of the junction left unmatched. CDR1 SGHVS and CDR2 FQNEAQ come from the germline V gene.

The V and J genes are TRBV19 and TRBJ1-2; D unresolved. Germline V gene data show CDR1 as LNHDA and CDR2 as SQIVND (reference sequence). This CDR3 is built from 13 residues. Between the trimmed V and J ends, which lost 7 bases and 0 bases, there was a span of 9 bases. In DNA form, the CDR3 reads TGTGCCAGTAACGTCGGAGCTAACTATGGCTACACCTTC. It encodes CASNVGANYGYTF.

This clone was observed once. V and J are TRBV5-3 and TRBJ2-3, with TRBD1 as a possible D gene (6 bases). TRBV5-3 is filed as an ORF, its function uncertain. V lost 0 bases to trimming and J lost 3 bases, with 11 bases between them. This CDR3 is 15 amino acids long. CDR3 sequence reads: CARSLAQGPTDTQYF. The CDR3 DNA is TGTGCCAGAAGCTTGGCACAGGGACCAACAGATACGCAGTATTTT.

J is TRBJ1-3 and V is TRBV19, with a tentative D call TRBD1 (5 bases). Trimming took 3 bases from V and 7 from J, leaving 10 bases between them. The CDR3 covers 13 residues. The germline V gene encodes CDR1 LNHDA and CDR2 SQIVND (reference sequence). The DNA for the CDR3 is TGTGCCAGTAGTATTGGTGGGGGGAACACCATATATTTT. Residues: CASSIGGGNTIYF.

The CDR3 protein is CASSSSGGFTEQFF. The DNA for the CDR3 is TGTGCCAGCAGCTCTAGCGGGGGATTCACTGAGCAGTTCTTC. J is TRBJ2-1 and V is TRBV7-3; TRBD2 aligns across 10 bases. The CDR3 contains 14 residues. The junction had 6 bases not matched to a gene; V was cut back by 4 bases and J by 9 bases. CDR1 and CDR2 from the germline V gene are SGHTA and FQGTGA. Using reference TRBV7-3 and TRBJ2-1 for the parts outside the CDR3, the full variable domain is GAGVSQTPSNKVTEKGKYVELRCDPISGHTALYWYRQSLGQGPEFLIYFQGTGAADDSGLPNDRFFAVRPEGSVSTLKIQRTERGDSAVYLCASSSSGGFTEQFFGPGTRLTVL.

The rearrangement uses TRBV5-1 and TRBJ1-1; TRBD1 is a possible D gene (5 bases). V dropped 4 bases and J dropped 0 bases, with 16 bases sitting between them. Germline V gene sequence: CDR1 SGHRS, CDR2 YFSETQ. The CDR3 runs 16 residues. This CDR3 reads CASSQAGIVMNTEAFF. CDR3 bases: TGCGCCAGCAGCCAAGCAGGGATCGTTATGAACACTGAAGCTTTCTTT.